These 19 T cell receptor beta chains were all obtained from the same sample, sequenced in a study of T cell repertoires in cytomegalovirus infection. Each CDR3 protein is one row after TCRdb ran MiXCR on the reads. In the table there are roughly 320,000 distinct CDR3 sequences, about a tenth of which are singletons. The sample consisted of PBMCs. The receptors were gathered from a human donor in good health (CMV status not recorded). Some clones in this sample may be carry-over from other donors' samples.

This clonotype was counted at least ten times. The CDR3 DNA is TGTGCCAGCAGCCCAACAGGGCATACTGAAGCTTTCTTT. Encoded protein: CASSPTGHTEAFF. V gene TRBV7-3 combines with J gene TRBJ1-1; D possibly corresponds to TRBD1 (6 bases). The CDR3 is 13 amino acids. V lost 5 bases and J 5 bases, leaving 12 bases between the germline ends. Per germline, CDR1 SGHTA and CDR2 FQGTGA.

This clonotype showed up just a few times. CDR3 protein: CSVGGGGEAFF. As DNA, the CDR3 is TGCAGCGTGGGCGGAGGCGGTGAAGCTTTCTTT. The chain combines TRBV29-1 with TRBJ1-1; D gene ambiguous. Trimming took 6 bases from V and 7 from J, leaving 12 bases between them. Germline assignment: CDR1 SQVTM and CDR2 ANQGSEA. The CDR3 has 11 amino acids.

V gene TRBV3-1 combines with J gene TRBJ2-4; D is unclear. Germline CDR1 reads LGHDT; CDR2 reads YNNKEL (reference sequence). This CDR3 is built from 13 residues. V gave up 4 bases and J gave up 5 bases, with 9 bases separating them. CDR3 protein: CASSLFGENIQYF. The CDR3 bases are TGTGCCAGCAGCCTCTTTGGGGAAAACATTCAGTACTTC. The full variable domain, in which reference TRBV3-1 and TRBJ2-4 provide the parts outside the CDR3, is DTAVSQTPKYLVTQMGNDKSIKCEQNLGHDTMYWYKQDSKKFLKIMFSYNNKELIINETVPNRFSPKSPDKAHLNLHINSLELGDSAVYFCASSLFGENIQYFGAGTRLSVL.

This clonotype occurred many times. The V call is TRBV20-1, the J call TRBJ1-2; 9 positions agree with TRBD1. Germline V lookup: CDR1 DFQATT, CDR2 SNEGSKA (reference sequence). With V trimmed by 6 bases and J by 4 bases, 9 bases remained unmatched. The CDR3 runs 14 residues. CDR3 coding DNA: TGCAGTGCAAGACAGGGGGAGATTAGCTATGGCTACACCTTC. Its protein is CSARQGEISYGYTF.

This clonotype was detected only a few times. The chain uses TRBV5-1 and TRBJ1-1; the D gene is possibly TRBD1 (6 bases). This CDR3 spans 12 amino acids. The germline CDR1 and CDR2 sequences are SGHRS and YFSETQ. The V end was cut by 6 bases, the J end by 5 bases, with 11 bases between. Written as DNA, the CDR3 is TGCGCCAGCAAACAGGGAAGAACTGAAGCTTTCTTT. It translates to CASKQGRTEAFF.

Many counts were recorded for this clonotype. Written as DNA, the CDR3 is TGTGCCAGCAGCCTGGCGGCTAGGGAAGCTTTCTTT. It yields the protein CASSLAAREAFF. The V and J genes are TRBV5-6 and TRBJ1-1; D ambiguous. Germline V lookup: CDR1 SGHDT, CDR2 YYEEEE. Between the trimmed V and J ends, which lost 4 bases and 8 bases, there was a span of 12 bases. CDR3 length: 12 residues.

This clonotype was counted many times. This rearrangement joins TRBV7-2 to TRBJ1-1, with no clear D. The germline CDR1 and CDR2 sequences are SGHTA and FQGNSA. Trimming stripped 5 bases from V and 4 bases from J, with 11 bases between. The length of the CDR3 is 13 residues. CDR3 in amino acids: CASSPVGSTEAFF. The CDR3 DNA reads as TGTGCCAGCAGCCCTGTGGGGAGCACTGAAGCTTTCTTT.

This clonotype was detected ten times or more. The V gene is TRBV6-2 or TRBV6-3, the J gene TRBJ2-5; the match to TRBD2 covers 7 bases. V shed 0 bases and J 3 bases; nucleotides not matched to a gene: 4. The CDR3 sequence is 15 residues long. Germline V gene sequence: CDR1 MNHEY, CDR2 SVGEGT. The DNA of the CDR3 is TGTGCCAGCAGTTACTCTTCGGGGGGAAAAGAGACCCAGTACTTC. Translating it yields CASSYSSGGKETQYF.

This clonotype was found many times. This CDR3 reads CASSQGLRQVNNEQFF. CDR3 in DNA: TGTGCCAGCAGCCAAGGGTTGCGGCAGGTCAACAATGAGCAGTTCTTC. The V gene is TRBV11-2, the J gene TRBJ2-1; D gene uncertain. Trimming took off 5 bases at V and 5 bases at J, with 19 bases between the two ends. This CDR3 spans 16 amino acids. Germline V CDR1 and CDR2: SGHAT, FQNNGV.

This clonotype occurred a few times. V and J are TRBV20-1 and TRBJ2-3, with 7 nucleotides matching TRBD2. The CDR3 sequence is 14 residues long. J was trimmed by 0 bases and V by 7 bases; bases with no gene match: 7. The germline gives CDR1 DFQATT, CDR2 SNEGSKA (reference sequence). The CDR3 sequence is CSVQRGGSTDTQYF. CDR3 in DNA: TGCAGTGTCCAAAGGGGAGGGAGCACAGATACGCAGTATTTT.

In this sample, this clonotype turned up many times. V and J are TRBV7-3 and TRBJ2-5, with 8 bases fitting TRBD2. Looked up from germline, CDR1 is SGHTA and CDR2 is FQGTGA. CDR3 length: 15 amino acids. The V segment lost 5 bases and the J segment 5 bases; nucleotides outside the gene matches: 10. The CDR3 spells CASSPGGAKVETQYF. The CDR3 DNA reads TGTGCCAGCAGCCCCGGGGGGGCCAAGGTCGAGACCCAGTACTTC. The full variable domain, rest sourced from reference TRBV7-3 and TRBJ2-5, is GAGVSQTPSNKVTEKGKYVELRCDPISGHTALYWYRQSLGQGPEFLIYFQGTGAADDSGLPNDRFFAVRPEGSVSTLKIQRTERGDSAVYLCASSPGGAKVETQYFGPGTRLLVL.

Ten or more counts support this clonotype. CDR3 protein: CASLDRGVYTF. For the CDR3, the DNA is TGTGCCAGCTTGGACAGGGGAGTCTACACCTTC. The chain couples TRBV2 to TRBJ1-2; TRBD1 aligns across 9 bases. CDR1 is SNHLY and CDR2 is FYNNEI in the germline V gene. The ends lost 8 bases at V and 10 bases at J; junction bases unmatched: 5. There are 11 residues in the CDR3.

This clonotype has ten or more counts. This sequence joins TRBV7-8 and TRBJ1-1, with TRBD1 matching over 9 bases. V shed 4 bases and J 6 bases; nucleotides not matched to a gene: 3. Germline CDR1 and CDR2: SGHVS and FQNEAQ. This CDR3 region has 13 residues. CDR3 protein: CASSWRDRAEAFF. The CDR3 bases are TGTGCCAGCAGCTGGCGGGACAGGGCTGAAGCTTTCTTT.

At least ten counts were recorded for this clonotype. The chain uses TRBV6-5 and TRBJ1-6, with 8 positions matching TRBD1. The CDR3 totals 15 residues. The ends lost 2 bases at V and 10 bases at J; junction bases unmatched: 7. CDR1 and CDR2 from the germline V gene are MNHEY and SVGAGI. CDR3 sequence: CASSYLRQGRSPLHF. The CDR3 nucleotides are TGTGCCAGCAGTTACCTTAGACAGGGGAGGTCACCCCTCCACTTT.

This clonotype was observed at least ten times. This chain uses TRBV5-1 with TRBJ2-1; the match to TRBD1 covers 7 bases. The germline CDR1 and CDR2 sequences are SGHRS and YFSETQ. Trimming removed 0 bases from V and 9 bases from J; junction bases left unmatched: 6. The CDR3 contains 14 residues. The CDR3 nucleotides are TGCGCCAGCAGCTTGGTGGGACAGTATAGTGAGCAGTTCTTC. It codes for CASSLVGQYSEQFF.

This clonotype was seen ten or more times. The gene calls are TRBV25-1 and TRBJ1-5; TRBD1 might be the D (5 bases). Germline CDR1 reads MGHDK; CDR2 reads SYGVNS. The V and J ends lost 4 bases and 4 bases respectively, with 11 bases between them. The CDR3 is made up of 14 amino acids. CDR3 residues: CASSGGAANQPQHF. The CDR3 DNA reads as TGTGCCAGCAGTGGAGGGGCGGCAAATCAGCCCCAGCATTTT.

This clonotype was counted ten times or more. V gene TRBV7-2 combines with J gene TRBJ1-5, with D uncertain. Between the trimmed V and J ends, which lost 1 base and 7 bases, there was a span of 8 bases. The CDR3 runs to 13 residues. In germline, CDR1 is SGHTA, CDR2 FQGNSA. The CDR3 coding sequence is TGTGCCAGCAGCTTAGAGGGAGTGCAGCCCCAGCATTTT. Amino acid sequence: CASSLEGVQPQHF.

This clonotype was counted ten times or more. This chain connects TRBV12-3 or TRBV12-4 to TRBJ2-3; no reliable D call. The CDR3 totals 15 residues. Trimming took off 3 bases at V and 3 bases at J, with 13 bases between the two ends. In DNA form, the CDR3 reads TGTGCCAGCAGTTTCAACCAGAGACCTACAGATACGCAGTATTTT. It translates to CASSFNQRPTDTQYF.

This clonotype appeared many times. The chain links TRBV7-2 to TRBJ2-6; no firm D call. V was shortened by 1 base and J by 0 bases, with 4 bases between the two germline ends. This CDR3 has 15 residues. Germline CDR1 is SGHTA and CDR2 is FQGNSA. CDR3 amino acids: CASSLDVSGANVLTF. The CDR3 DNA reads TGTGCCAGCAGCTTAGACGTCTCTGGGGCCAACGTCCTGACTTTC.